Presented here are 9 T cell receptor beta chains from one specimen sequenced in a study of blood T cell repertoires in COVID-19. Sequenced by immunoSEQ multiplex PCR; TCRdb stores in-frame clones only, minus some. The sample records 150,000 to 200,000 clones, around 81% being singletons. What was sequenced was peripheral blood. The receptors derive from a man between 60 and 75 years old with active or convalescent COVID-19.

V usage is TRBV7-9 and J usage is TRBJ2-7; no reliable D call. In germline, CDR1 is SEHNR, CDR2 FQNEAQ (reference sequence). CDR3 length equals 13 residues. V was trimmed by 1 base and J by 6 bases, leaving 10 bases between them. Here the CDR3 reads CASSLGGPPEQYF. The CDR3 region has the DNA TGTGCCAGCAGCTTAGGCGGTCCCCCCGAGCAGTACTTC.

The chain joins TRBV5-1 to TRBJ2-3; TRBD2 aligns across 9 bases. J gave up 3 bases and V 4 bases, and 6 bases lay outside the gene matches. Germline V gene lookup returns CDR1 SGHRS and CDR2 YFSETQ. The CDR3 spans 15 residues. The CDR3 nucleotides read TGCGCCAGCAGCGCCGGGACTAGCTTAACAGATACGCAGTATTTT. It yields the protein CASSAGTSLTDTQYF.

The rearrangement links TRBV13 to TRBJ2-7; 7 bases are shared with TRBD2. CDR1 PRHDT and CDR2 FYEKMQ come from the germline V gene (reference sequence). This CDR3 comprises 16 residues. V trimming: 5 bases; J trimming: 1 base; junction bases outside the gene matches: 11. The CDR3 sequence: CASSPQAGASSYEQYF. The CDR3 DNA sequence: TGTGCCAGCAGCCCACAGGCGGGAGCTAGTTCCTACGAGCAGTACTTC.

The chain has TRBV6-5 and TRBJ2-2, with 9 nucleotides matching TRBD1. The V segment lost 7 bases and the J segment 5 bases; nucleotides outside the gene matches: 5. Looked up from germline, CDR1 is MNHEY and CDR2 is SVGAGI. The CDR3 totals 14 residues. The CDR3 loop is CASIGQGYTGELFF. CDR3 sequence (DNA): TGTGCCAGCATTGGACAGGGGTATACCGGGGAGCTGTTTTTT.

The chain joins TRBV7-2 to TRBJ2-3; 7 bases agree with TRBD1. Germline V gene sequence: CDR1 SGHTA, CDR2 FQGNSA. The ends lost 4 bases at V and 0 bases at J; junction bases unmatched: 10. The CDR3 is 17 residues long. The CDR3 DNA reads as TGTGCCAGCAGCTACTTACAGGGGCTAACTAGCACAGATACGCAGTATTTT. It encodes CASSYLQGLTSTDTQYF.

The V call is TRBV15, the J call TRBJ2-2; D possibly corresponds to TRBD2 (5 bases). The germline V and J ends were trimmed by 1 base and 7 bases, with 10 bases remaining between them. Germline V gene data show CDR1 as LNHNV and CDR2 as YYDKDF (reference sequence). The CDR3 is 14 amino acids. DNA for the CDR3: TGTGCCACCAGCAGAGCCATAGGAGGCGGGGAGCTGTTTTTT. It codes for CATSRAIGGGELFF.

This clone appeared once. The chain couples TRBV3-1 (or the pseudogene TRBV3-2) to TRBJ2-7, with D tentatively TRBD1 (6 bases). CDR1 and CDR2 from the germline V gene are LGHDT and YNNKEL (reference sequence). With 0 bases removed from V and 5 bases from J, the gap between germline ends came to 11 bases. The CDR3 has 14 amino acids. CDR3 sequence: CASSQDTGTHEQYF. The CDR3 DNA is TGTGCCAGCAGCCAAGACACAGGGACCCACGAGCAGTACTTC.

The chain is built from TRBV24-1 and TRBJ2-2; 10 bases agree with TRBD1. The length of the CDR3 is 16 residues. In germline, CDR1 is KGHDR, CDR2 SFDVKD. Trimming at V came to 3 bases and at J to 3 bases, leaving 3 bases not matched to a gene. The DNA of the CDR3 is TGTGCCACCAGTGATGGGGGACAGGGGTACACCGGGGAGCTGTTTTTT. This translates into CATSDGGQGYTGELFF.

V gene TRBV6-5 combines with J gene TRBJ2-1, with 10 bases identical to TRBD2. CDR3 length: 15 amino acids. The ends lost 6 bases at V and 7 bases at J; junction bases unmatched: 9. Per the germline V gene, CDR1 is MNHEY and CDR2 is SVGAGI. The CDR3: CASRHTRTSGNEQFF. CDR3 DNA sequence: TGTGCCAGCAGACACACTAGGACTAGCGGAAATGAGCAGTTCTTC.